Only a few counts were recorded for the clone carrying this TCR beta chain. Its antigen remains unidentified. Germline CDR1 reads SGHRS; CDR2 reads YFSETQ. This CDR3 contains 14 residues. V was pared by 8 bases and J by 4 bases, with 9 bases of the junction left unmatched. This sample is part of a study of T-cell memory formation after mild COVID-19. Study results and caveats: Later expanders leaned CD4+, whereas clones that contracted between day 15 and 85 were balanced CD4/CD8. Clones from the second wave (peaking day 37) had unconfirmed SARS-CoV-2 specificity. CD8+ contracting clones occupied EMRA, while CD4+ ones occupied mainly CM and EM.

TCRdb ran MiXCR on the 5' RACE reads and lists one entry per CDR3 protein. The table lists roughly 250,000 distinct CDR3 sequences, about a sixth of them singletons. Sequenced sample: PBMCs or a T cell subset sorted from them (not recorded which). The clonotype was recovered from a man younger than 35 who had mild COVID-19 (a few samples of this study predate the infection). Cell type and time point are not known. The chain employs TRBV5-1 and TRBJ2-1; TRBD1 matches 7 bases. In DNA, the CDR3 is TGCGCCAGTGGAATCGGGACAGCTTACAATGAGCAGTTCTTC. Amino acid sequence: CASGIGTAYNEQFF.